A single sample is the source of the 7 T cell receptor beta chains below, sequenced in a study of OX40 agonist ivuxolimab in advanced cancers. Sequencing used immunoSEQ multiplex PCR; TCRdb keeps in-frame clones, though not all of them. The table lists some 60,000 clones, 85% to 95% of them singletons, with about 12% in the top ten. The input for sequencing was CD4+ or CD8+ T cells sorted from blood, taken in a trial of the OX40 agonist ivuxolimab. The receptors originated from an adult with an advanced solid tumor such as melanoma, head and neck, liver or kidney cancer.

This clone showed up just once. The CDR3: CASSLAPGTTYNEQFF. The DNA of the CDR3 is TGTGCCAGCAGCTTAGCGCCCGGGACCACCTACAATGAGCAGTTCTTC. The chain carries TRBV7-2 and TRBJ2-1; D could derive from TRBD1 or TRBD2 (5 bases each). Germline V gene lookup returns CDR1 SGHTA and CDR2 FQGNSA. The V gene lost 0 bases and the J gene lost 2 bases, with 11 bases spanning the gap. The CDR3 runs 16 residues.

The J gene is TRBJ2-1, the V gene TRBV7-9; no clear D gene. Trimming took 1 base from V and 10 from J, leaving 8 bases between them. The CDR3 contains 12 residues. The germline V gene has CDR1 SEHNR and CDR2 FQNEAQ (reference sequence). The DNA of the CDR3 is TGTGCCAGCAGCTTAGAGGGCTGGGAGCAGTTCTTC. Translation: CASSLEGWEQFF. Full variable domain (remainder filled in from reference TRBV7-9 and TRBJ2-1): DTGVSQNPRHKITKRGQNVTFRCDPISEHNRLYWYRQTLGQGPEFLTYFQNEAQLEKSRLLSDRFSAERPKGSFSTLEIQRTEQGDSAMYLCASSLEGWEQFFGPGTRLTVL.

The V call is TRBV12-5, the J call TRBJ1-2, with 7 bases matching TRBD1. The CDR3 extends over 15 amino acids. Losses at the gene ends were 6 bases for V and 1 base for J; bases not matched to a gene: 8. CDR1 is LGHNT, CDR2 FRNRAP, per germline. CDR3 sequence: CASGTDRAFNYGYTF. The CDR3 coding sequence is TGTGCTAGTGGAACAGACAGGGCGTTTAACTATGGCTACACCTTC.

V and J are TRBV5-1 and TRBJ1-5; 7 bases are a match to TRBD1. Germline V lookup: CDR1 SGHRS, CDR2 YFSETQ. V was clipped by 4 bases and J by 0 bases; unmatched bases: 10. The CDR3 sequence is 17 residues long. CDR3 region: CASSVGTELGSNQPQHF. The CDR3, as DNA: TGCGCCAGCAGCGTTGGGACAGAGTTAGGTAGCAATCAGCCCCAGCATTTT.

The CDR3 nucleotides are TGCGCCAGCAGCCAAGTGGCCGCAGCCTCAGATACGCAGTATTTT. This codes for CASSQVAAASDTQYF. The rearrangement uses TRBV4-1 and TRBJ2-3; no clear D gene. CDR1 is MGHRA and CDR2 is YSYEKL in the germline V gene. V was clipped by 1 base and J by 4 bases, with 12 bases between them. The CDR3 runs 15 residues.

This clone is a singleton in its sample. V is TRBV27 and J is TRBJ2-5, with 7 bases lining up with TRBD1. Germline V CDR1 and CDR2: MNHEY, SMNVEV (reference sequence). The CDR3 sequence is 15 residues long. V trimming: 6 bases; J trimming: 1 base; junction bases outside the gene matches: 8. CDR3 sequence: CASSPGTDIQETQYF. The CDR3 bases are TGTGCCAGCAGCCCCGGGACAGACATCCAAGAGACCCAGTACTTC.

The CDR3 DNA sequence: TGCGCCAGCAGCTTGGTCCTAGCGGAGAACACCGGGGAGCTGTTTTTT. Encoded protein: CASSLVLAENTGELFF. The genes are TRBV5-1 and TRBJ2-2, with 7 bases fitting TRBD2. The CDR3 length is 16 residues. The germline gives CDR1 SGHRS, CDR2 YFSETQ. J lost 1 base, V lost 0 bases, and 3 bases had no gene match.